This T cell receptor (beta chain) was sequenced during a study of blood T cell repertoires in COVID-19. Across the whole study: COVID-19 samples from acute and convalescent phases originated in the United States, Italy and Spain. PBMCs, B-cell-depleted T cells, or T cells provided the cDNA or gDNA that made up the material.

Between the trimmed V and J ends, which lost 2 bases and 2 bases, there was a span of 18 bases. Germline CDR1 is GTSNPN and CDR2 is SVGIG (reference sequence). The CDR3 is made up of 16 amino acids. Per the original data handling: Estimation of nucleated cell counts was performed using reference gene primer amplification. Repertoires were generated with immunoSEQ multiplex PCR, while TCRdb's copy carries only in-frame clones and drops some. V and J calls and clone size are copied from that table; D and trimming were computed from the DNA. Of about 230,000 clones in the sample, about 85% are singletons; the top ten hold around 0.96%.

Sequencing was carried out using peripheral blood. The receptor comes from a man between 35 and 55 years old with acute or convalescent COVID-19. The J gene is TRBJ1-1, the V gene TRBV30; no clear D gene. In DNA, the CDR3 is TGTGCCTGGAGTAGAGCGGCTACTACAGCCAACACTGAAGCTTTCTTT. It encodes CAWSRAATTANTEAFF.